A selection of T cell receptor beta chains follows, all from one sample in a study of CD8+ T cells in alopecia areata. Only in-frame clones appear in the TCRdb table, and some are missing; sequencing was by immunoSEQ multiplex PCR. This sample has some 110,000 clones, with about two fifths found just once. The sample taken for sequencing was CD4+ T cells sorted from blood. The receptors originated from a human donor with alopecia areata. Each CDR3 is given with its conserved first and last residue. The order of the fields is clone size, J gene, V gene, D gene, CDR3 DNA, CDR3 protein. D genes are given only for firm matches. Size values are once, few and many counts, or a class for expanded clones, and some rows have none.

size: .
J: TRBJ2-1
V: TRBV30
D: .
DNA: TGTGCCTGGATGCCACAACCGACAATTGGTGAGCAGTTCTTC
CDR3: CAWMPQPTIGEQFF

size: .
J: TRBJ2-7
V: TRBV6-5
D: .
DNA: TGTGCCAGCAGGAGAACTCCTAGATCCTACGAGCAGTACTTC
CDR3: CASRRTPRSYEQYF

size: few
J: TRBJ2-1
V: TRBV28
D: TRBD2
DNA: TGTGCCAGCAGGGGAACTAGCGGTGAGCAGTTCTTC
CDR3: CASRGTSGEQFF

size: few
J: TRBJ1-2
V: TRBV29-1
D: TRBD1
DNA: TGCAGCTCCAAGCGCGAAGGGACAGACTATGGCTACACCTTC
CDR3: CSSKREGTDYGYTF

size: few
J: TRBJ1-2
V: TRBV29-1
D: .
DNA: TGCAGCGTCAACTGGAGGGGACCCCATGGCTACACCTTC
CDR3: CSVNWRGPHGYTF

size: few
J: TRBJ1-2
V: TRBV29-1
D: TRBD1
DNA: TGCAGCGTCGAAGACAGGGGCCGGAGGGACTATGGCTACACCTTC
CDR3: CSVEDRGRRDYGYTF

size: .
J: TRBJ1-2
V: TRBV15
D: .
DNA: TGTGCCACCAGCAGAGGGGCAGATGGCTACACCTTC
CDR3: CATSRGADGYTF

size: .
J: TRBJ2-5
V: TRBV29-1
D: .
DNA: TGCAGCGTTGCCGGGAGATACCAAGAGACCCAGTACTTC
CDR3: CSVAGRYQETQYF

size: .
J: TRBJ2-1
V: TRBV29-1
D: .
DNA: TGCAGCGTTGCCGAGAGGGTACGACGCAATGAGCAGTTCTTC
CDR3: CSVAERVRRNEQFF

size: few
J: TRBJ2-2
V: TRBV19
D: TRBD2
DNA: TGTGCCAGTAAGGTAGCGGGGGTACTGACCGGGGAGCTGTTTTTT
CDR3: CASKVAGVLTGELFF

size: few
J: TRBJ1-2
V: TRBV21-1
D: .
DNA: TGTGCCAGCAGCAAACAGGCTAACTATGGCTACACCTTC
CDR3: CASSKQANYGYTF

size: few
J: TRBJ2-1
V: TRBV28
D: .
DNA: TGTGCCACCTCGGGCCAGACCGATGAGCAGTTCTTC
CDR3: CATSGQTDEQFF

size: few
J: TRBJ1-2
V: TRBV2
D: TRBD1
DNA: TGTGCCAGCAGTCGGGACAGGTCTAACTATGGCTACACCTTC
CDR3: CASSRDRSNYGYTF

size: .
J: TRBJ1-1
V: TRBV5-1
D: .
DNA: TGCGCCAGCAAAGGCGAACCCCTGAACACTGAAGCTTTCTTT
CDR3: CASKGEPLNTEAFF

size: .
J: TRBJ2-3
V: TRBV29-1
D: .
DNA: TGCAGCGTTCCCCCGAGCAGCACAGATACGCAGTATTTT
CDR3: CSVPPSSTDTQYF

size: .
J: TRBJ2-1
V: TRBV30
D: .
DNA: TGTGCCTGGAGTGTGGGGGGAAGCTCCTACAATGAGCAGTTCTTC
CDR3: CAWSVGGSSYNEQFF

size: few
J: TRBJ2-5
V: TRBV28
D: TRBD2
DNA: TGTGCCAGCAAGCCAGCGGGAGGGCAAGAGACCCAGTACTTC
CDR3: CASKPAGGQETQYF

size: .
J: TRBJ2-3
V: TRBV7-7
D: TRBD2
DNA: TGTGCCAGCAGCCCTTTAGCGGGATCTGATACGCAGTATTTT
CDR3: CASSPLAGSDTQYF

size: .
J: TRBJ2-1
V: TRBV29-1
D: TRBD2
DNA: TGCAGCGCCTACGGGACTAGCGGGGGCCATAGCTCCTACAATGAGCAGTTCTTC
CDR3: CSAYGTSGGHSSYNEQFF

size: .
J: TRBJ1-2
V: TRBV30
D: .
DNA: TGTGCCTGGAGTGTACTGGGCCTGTGGGGCTATGGCTACACCTTC
CDR3: CAWSVLGLWGYGYTF

size: once
J: TRBJ2-3
V: TRBV9
D: TRBD2
DNA: TGTGCCAGCAGCGTCCTCGGGACTAACGGTGTATCAGATACGCAGTATTTT
CDR3: CASSVLGTNGVSDTQYF

size: .
J: TRBJ1-2
V: TRBV23-1
D: TRBD1
DNA: TGCGCCAGCAGTGTCGCGGAGGGGGCCATTAATGGCTACACCTTC
CDR3: CASSVAEGAINGYTF

size: .
J: TRBJ1-4
V: TRBV30
D: .
DNA: TGTGCCTGGAGTGTAACGGTTAATGAAAAACTGTTTTTT
CDR3: CAWSVTVNEKLFF

size: .
J: TRBJ2-1
V: TRBV19
D: .
DNA: TGTGCCAGTAGTAGATTGGACGGAAGCCACAATGAGCAGTTCTTC
CDR3: CASSRLDGSHNEQFF

size: .
J: TRBJ1-1
V: TRBV29-1
D: .
DNA: TGCAGCGTTGTTCGGCTAACGGGGGGCACTGAAGCTTTCTTT
CDR3: CSVVRLTGGTEAFF

size: .
J: TRBJ2-1
V: TRBV4-1
D: .
DNA: TGCGCCAGCAGCCAAGGGGACCAATCGCGGGAGTTCTTC
CDR3: CASSQGDQSREFF

size: .
J: TRBJ1-5
V: TRBV7-2
D: .
DNA: TGTGCCAGCAGCTTAGGGGGGGCAGGGCAGCCCCAGCATTTT
CDR3: CASSLGGAGQPQHF

size: .
J: TRBJ2-3
V: TRBV7-9
D: .
DNA: TGTGCCAGCAGCTTGGGTCAATCATTCACAGATACGCAGTATTTT
CDR3: CASSLGQSFTDTQYF

size: .
J: TRBJ1-5
V: TRBV4-3
D: .
DNA: TGCGCCAGCAGCCAAGATGTTTCAGGGAATAATCAGCCCCAGCATTTT
CDR3: CASSQDVSGNNQPQHF

size: .
J: TRBJ2-6
V: TRBV30
D: .
DNA: TGTGCCTGGAGAGCCAGGGGAGTGGGGGCCAACGTCCTGACTTTC
CDR3: CAWRARGVGANVLTF

size: .
J: TRBJ1-2
V: TRBV20-1
D: .
DNA: TGCAGTGCTAGACACGACGGCTACACCTTC
CDR3: CSARHDGYTF

size: few
J: TRBJ1-1
V: TRBV29-1
D: TRBD1
DNA: TGCAGCGACGCGGGACAGGGTTTCACTGAAGCTTTCTTT
CDR3: CSDAGQGFTEAFF

size: few
J: TRBJ2-5
V: TRBV29-1
D: .
DNA: TGCAGCGTTGACGCTGAGGACAGACCGGTAACGCAGTACTTC
CDR3: CSVDAEDRPVTQYF

size: once
J: TRBJ1-1
V: TRBV6-1
D: .
DNA: TGTGCCAGCAGCGTATACGTACAAGGCACTGAAGCTTTCTTT
CDR3: CASSVYVQGTEAFF

size: .
J: TRBJ2-5
V: TRBV7-2
D: .
DNA: TGTGCCAGCAGCTTAGGGGCAGGCGGGGAGACCCAGTACTTC
CDR3: CASSLGAGGETQYF

size: few
J: TRBJ2-3
V: TRBV30
D: .
DNA: TGTGCCTGGGCCGCCCGGTGGGGGACGGCTGGGGCAGATACGCAGTATTTT
CDR3: CAWAARWGTAGADTQYF

size: .
J: TRBJ1-6
V: TRBV7-3
D: TRBD1
DNA: TGTGCCAGCAGCTTCCGGGGAGGGGGCTCTGCTTCACCCCTCCACTTT
CDR3: CASSFRGGGSASPLHF

size: .
J: TRBJ2-7
V: TRBV23-1
D: .
DNA: TGCGCCAGTAAAACATGCAGCTCCTACGAGCAGTACTTC
CDR3: CASKTCSSYEQYF

size: .
J: TRBJ1-2
V: TRBV2
D: TRBD1
DNA: TGTGCCAGCAGTGGACAGGGGGCTTACTATGGCTACACCTTC
CDR3: CASSGQGAYYGYTF

size: few
J: TRBJ2-7
V: TRBV7-2
D: .
DNA: TGTGCCAGCAGCCCCTCCCTCTACGAGCAGTACTTC
CDR3: CASSPSLYEQYF